The 31 T cell receptor beta chains given below trace back to one sample, sequenced in a study of human T cells and chemical hapten exposure. TCRdb reprocessed the RACE reads via MiXCR and lists one record per CDR3 protein. The sample has some 120,000 distinct CDR3 sequences; 12% are singletons. The time point here: patch test 1, 2 weeks after DPC sensitization. Indicated treatment: therapeutic diphenylcyclopropenone sensitization with weekly scalp DPC. Sequencing was performed on whole blood, taken in connection with sensitization to the hapten diphenylcyclopropenone (DPC). The receptors were sampled from a woman aged 45 to 65 with alopecia areata. Some clones in this sample may be carry-over from other donors' samples.

The V gene is TRBV24-1, the J gene TRBJ1-1, with TRBD1 as a possible D gene (5 bases). The ends were cut back, 5 bases at V and 5 bases at J, with 11 bases in the middle. There are 13 residues in the CDR3. CDR1 and CDR2 from the germline V gene are KGHDR and SFDVKD. CDR3 coding DNA: TGTGCCACCAGTGTCGCCGGGACTACTGAAGCTTTCTTT. It codes for CATSVAGTTEAFF.

This clonotype was seen many times. The chain has TRBV7-6 and TRBJ1-6, with TRBD1 matching 8 bases. CDR1 and CDR2 from the germline V gene are SGHVS and FNYEAQ. Trimming cost V 5 bases and J 11 bases; bases outside gene matches: 17. This CDR3 is 17 amino acids long. The CDR3 loop reads CASSHIIGQGTKPPLHF. CDR3 nucleotides: TGTGCCAGCAGCCATATAATCGGACAGGGCACCAAGCCACCCCTCCACTTT.

This clonotype was seen a few times. This rearrangement joins TRBV7-2 to TRBJ2-1; a weak D match, TRBD2 (5 bases). This CDR3 region has 15 residues. Germline V lookup: CDR1 SGHTA, CDR2 FQGNSA. Trimming pared 4 bases from V and 5 bases from J, leaving 15 bases between. Here the CDR3 reads CASSSYFPGNNEQFF. For the CDR3, the DNA is TGTGCCAGCAGCTCATACTTCCCGGGGAACAATGAGCAGTTCTTC.

This clonotype was detected ten times or more. The V and J genes are TRBV28 and TRBJ2-1; 10 nucleotides agree with TRBD2. This CDR3 comprises 16 residues. Trimming at V came to 5 bases and at J to 4 bases, leaving 8 bases not matched to a gene. Germline V gene lookup returns CDR1 MDHEN and CDR2 SYDVKM. The CDR3 region has the DNA TGTGCCAGCAGTCCTACCGGGACTAGCGCGTACAATGAGCAGTTCTTC. Translated: CASSPTGTSAYNEQFF. Drawing the rest from reference TRBV28 and TRBJ2-1, the complete variable domain is DVKVTQSSRYLVKRTGEKVFLECVQDMDHENMFWYRQDPGLGLRLIYFSYDVKMKEKGDIPEGYSVSREKKERFSLILESASTNQTSMYLCASSPTGTSAYNEQFFGPGTRLTVL.

The chain has TRBV29-1 and TRBJ2-3; D call uncertain. Germline V CDR1 and CDR2: SQVTM, ANQGSEA. This CDR3 is 13 amino acids long. V lost 3 bases and J lost 2, with 9 bases in between. The CDR3 nucleotides read TGCAGCGTTGAGCCAGTCAACACAGATACGCAGTATTTT. Protein: CSVEPVNTDTQYF.

This clonotype came up many times. The chain links TRBV6-5 to TRBJ2-5; perhaps TRBD1 as D (6 bases). V was trimmed by 0 bases and J by 9 bases, leaving 17 bases between them. The germline gives CDR1 MNHEY, CDR2 SVGAGI. This CDR3 has 15 amino acids. In DNA, the CDR3 is TGTGCCAGCAGTTACTCGGGGGCAATCTGGGCGGCCCAGTACTTC. Translating it yields CASSYSGAIWAAQYF.

This clonotype has ten or more counts. The chain couples TRBV11-2 to TRBJ1-3; possible D gene TRBD1, 5 bases. Deletions cut 5 bases from V and 0 bases from J, with 11 bases between. Germline loops: CDR1 SGHAT, CDR2 FQNNGV. The CDR3 runs to 15 residues. The CDR3 loop is CASSRTGFSGNTIYF. CDR3 DNA: TGTGCCAGCAGCCGTACAGGTTTCTCTGGAAACACCATATATTTT.

In this sample, this clonotype turned up many times. The chain carries TRBV2 and TRBJ2-2; 8 nucleotides align to TRBD2. This CDR3 has 17 residues. Germline V lookup: CDR1 SNHLY, CDR2 FYNNEI. V lost 6 bases, J lost 0 bases, and 9 bases stayed unmatched. CDR3 sequence: CASRGELAATNTGELFF. The CDR3 DNA follows: TGTGCCAGCAGGGGGGAACTAGCGGCGACGAACACCGGGGAGCTGTTTTTT.

This chain links TRBV28 with TRBJ2-7; 8 bases are a match to TRBD1. The CDR3 has 17 amino acids. The V gene end was trimmed by 5 bases and the J gene end by 2 bases; junction bases not matched to a gene: 14. CDR1 MDHEN and CDR2 SYDVKM come from the germline V gene. In DNA form, the CDR3 reads TGTGCCAGCAGTCTTGATTATGGGACAGGCTCTCCCTACGAGCAGTACTTC. Translating it yields CASSLDYGTGSPYEQYF.

The chain uses TRBV5-6 and TRBJ2-7; possible D gene TRBD2, 5 bases. CDR1 and CDR2 from the germline V gene are SGHDT and YYEEEE. Trimming stripped 4 bases from V and 3 bases from J, with 17 bases between. The CDR3 contains 15 residues. CDR3 sequence (DNA): TGTGCCAGCAGCCCGGGATTTACAGTGAACTACGAGCAGTACTTC. Encoded protein: CASSPGFTVNYEQYF.

The sample holds a few counts of this clonotype. CDR3 residues: CASSPGTGIWGEAFF. The CDR3 bases are TGTGCCAGCAGCCCCGGGACAGGGATTTGGGGTGAAGCTTTCTTT. This sequence joins TRBV7-6 and TRBJ1-1, with 9 bases that match TRBD1. CDR3 length equals 15 residues. Germline V gives CDR1 SGHVS, CDR2 FNYEAQ. Trimming at V came to 5 bases and at J to 7 bases, leaving 11 bases not matched to a gene. Supplemented by reference TRBV7-6 and TRBJ1-1, the full variable domain reads GAGVSQSPRYKVTKRGQDVALRCDPISGHVSLYWYRQALGQGPEFLTYFNYEAQQDKSGLPNDRFSAERPEGSISTLTIQRTEQRDSAMYRCASSPGTGIWGEAFFGQGTRLTVV.

This clonotype was counted at least ten times. CDR3 DNA: TGTGCCAGCAGCTGGTACGGGACCCTGAACACTGAAGCTTTCTTT. As protein: CASSWYGTLNTEAFF. The V and J genes are TRBV5-4 and TRBJ1-1, with D possibly TRBD1 on 5 matching bases. The CDR3 totals 15 residues. Germline V lookup: CDR1 SGHNT, CDR2 YYREEE (reference sequence). With 3 bases removed from V and 0 bases from J, the gap between germline ends came to 12 bases. Variable domain in full (rest from reference TRBV5-4 and TRBJ1-1): ETGVTQSPTHLIKTRGQQVTLRCSSQSGHNTVSWYQQALGQGPQFIFQYYREEENGRGNFPPRFSGLQFPNYSSELNVNALELDDSALYLCASSWYGTLNTEAFFGQGTRLTVV.

This clonotype was observed at least ten times. The J gene is TRBJ2-3, the V gene TRBV27; 9 bases line up with TRBD1. Germline CDR1 reads MNHEY; CDR2 reads SMNVEV (reference sequence). After removal of 6 bases from V and 5 bases from J, the junction contained 6 bases not matched to a gene. This CDR3 spans 14 amino acids. For the CDR3, the DNA is TGTGCCAGCAGCGTGACAGGGGGGCAAGATACGCAGTATTTT. This sequence encodes CASSVTGGQDTQYF.

The rearrangement joins TRBV20-1 to TRBJ2-3, with 7 bases fitting TRBD1. The CDR3 contains 15 residues. Germline lookup yields CDR1 DFQATT and CDR2 SNEGSKA (reference sequence). Losses at the gene ends were 2 bases for V and 3 bases for J; bases not matched to a gene: 8. CDR3 sequence (DNA): TGCAGTGCTAGACCACCCAGGGGGATGACAGATACGCAGTATTTT. As protein: CSARPPRGMTDTQYF.

This clonotype has just a few counts. This sequence joins TRBV4-2 and TRBJ1-2; maybe TRBD1 (5 bases). This CDR3 is built from 15 residues. Germline V gene data show CDR1 as LGHNA and CDR2 as YNFKEQ. The V end was cut by 1 base, the J end by 2 bases, with 11 bases between. The chain's CDR3 is CASSQGAGINYGYTF. The CDR3 DNA reads as TGTGCCAGCAGCCAAGGGGCAGGGATCAACTATGGCTACACCTTC.

This clonotype was counted at least ten times. The gene calls are TRBV5-1 and TRBJ1-1; D possibly corresponds to TRBD1 (6 bases). The CDR3 loop spans 13 amino acids. Germline V gives CDR1 SGHRS, CDR2 YFSETQ. Trimming removed 3 bases from V and 4 bases from J, with 10 bases in between. CDR3 DNA: TGCGCCAGCAGCTCAGGGGCCGCCACTGAAGCTTTCTTT. Translated, it gives CASSSGAATEAFF.

This clonotype was detected only a few times. The chain has TRBV4-1 and TRBJ2-3; weak D call: TRBD2 (5 bases). Germline lookup yields CDR1 MGHRA and CDR2 YSYEKL. Trimming pared 0 bases from V and 0 bases from J, leaving 13 bases between. This CDR3 region has 17 residues. DNA for the CDR3: TGCGCCAGCAGCCAAGAACGAGGAGGATTTAGCACAGATACGCAGTATTTT. This sequence encodes CASSQERGGFSTDTQYF.

In regard to this clonotype: Its ends do not fully match the called genes, so a read error is possible. The chain employs TRBV7-9 and TRBJ2-3; D might be TRBD1 (5 bases). Germline-derived CDR1 and CDR2 are SEHNR and FQNEAQ (reference sequence). The CDR3 has 14 residues. The CDR3 protein is CASSSPVYTGTQYF. CDR3 coding DNA: TGTGCCAGCAGCTCCCCCGTGTACACAGGTACGCAGTATTTT.

This sequence joins TRBV5-1 and TRBJ2-7; D is possibly TRBD2 (5 bases). Per the germline V gene, CDR1 is SGHRS and CDR2 is YFSETQ. The CDR3 runs to 13 residues. V was pared by 7 bases and J by 5 bases, with 16 bases between. Written as DNA, the CDR3 is TGCGCCAGCCACAGCGGACCCACCAACGAGCAGTACTTC. This translates into CASHSGPTNEQYF.

Comment on this clonotype: This may be a read error: a much more frequent sequence differs by one nucleotide. The J gene is TRBJ2-5, the V gene TRBV11-2; D unresolved. This CDR3 region has 11 residues. CDR1 and CDR2 (germline): SGHAT, FQNNGV. The CDR3, as DNA: TGTGCCAGCAGCTTTATAGAGACCCTGTACTTC. Its protein product is CASSFIETLYF.

This clonotype was detected only a few times. CDR3 sequence: CASSLALAGNEQFF. CDR3 DNA sequence: TGTGCCAGCAGCTTAGCGTTAGCGGGGAATGAGCAGTTCTTC. The chain carries TRBV7-2 and TRBJ2-1, with 8 bases identical to TRBD2. CDR1 is SGHTA, CDR2 FQGNSA, per germline. V was pared by 0 bases and J by 7 bases, with 2 bases of the junction left unmatched. The CDR3 is 14 residues long.

This clonotype has ten or more counts. This sequence joins TRBV12-3 or TRBV12-4 and TRBJ2-2; D not resolved. V was cut by 7 bases and J by 6 bases, with 12 bases left in between. The CDR3 is made up of 13 amino acids. CDR3 sequence: CASTYFGSGELFF. CDR3 DNA sequence: TGTGCCAGCACCTATTTTGGTTCCGGGGAGCTGTTTTTT.

This clonotype showed up many times. This rearrangement joins TRBV29-1 to TRBJ2-1; a weak D match, TRBD1 (6 bases). This CDR3 comprises 13 residues. Trimming stripped 4 bases from V and 6 bases from J, with 13 bases between. Germline-derived CDR1 and CDR2 are SQVTM and ANQGSEA. The CDR3 coding sequence is TGCAGCGTTGGCTCAGGGGATGGCAATGAGCAGTTCTTC. This translates into CSVGSGDGNEQFF.

This clonotype was recorded at least ten times. V gene TRBV6-1 combines with J gene TRBJ1-1; 12 bases line up with TRBD1. The CDR3 runs 16 residues. Germline V CDR1 and CDR2: MNHNS, SASEGT. J lost 6 bases, V lost 3 bases, and 8 bases had no gene match. In DNA, the CDR3 is TGTGCCAGCAGTGAGGGGTTGGGACAGGGGGCGTCTGAAGCTTTCTTT. Its translation is CASSEGLGQGASEAFF.

This chain joins TRBV5-1 and TRBJ2-7; 9 nucleotides agree with TRBD1. CDR1 SGHRS and CDR2 YFSETQ come from the germline V gene. The CDR3 is 17 amino acids. V lost 1 base, J lost 3 bases, and 11 bases stayed unmatched. The CDR3 protein is CASSLLDRGSEVYEQYF. In nucleotides, the CDR3 is TGCGCCAGCAGCTTGCTAGACAGGGGGAGCGAAGTCTACGAGCAGTACTTC.

Many counts were recorded for this clonotype. The rearrangement links TRBV19 to TRBJ1-5, with D unresolved. Germline V CDR1 and CDR2: LNHDA, SQIVND (reference sequence). Trimming shortened V by 5 bases and J by 1 base, and 6 bases separated the two germline ends. This CDR3 region has 13 residues. The CDR3: CASSLNSNQPQHF. The CDR3 nucleotides read TGTGCCAGTAGTTTGAACAGCAATCAGCCCCAGCATTTT.

This clonotype has at least ten counts. The chain combines TRBV18 with TRBJ2-5; no definite D call. The CDR3 length is 12 residues. Germline V gives CDR1 KGHSH, CDR2 LQKENI. The V end lost 4 bases, the J end lost 4 bases, and 7 bases lay between the germline ends. The CDR3: CASSRVPETQYF. CDR3 sequence (DNA): TGTGCCAGCTCACGAGTGCCAGAGACCCAGTACTTC.

The chain employs TRBV28 and TRBJ1-1; D is possibly TRBD1 (5 bases). The germline V gene encodes CDR1 MDHEN and CDR2 SYDVKM. The CDR3 has 14 residues. Trimming left V 7 bases short and J 0 bases short, with 12 bases between. CDR3 coding DNA: TGTGCCAGCACCGGGACGGGATTGAACACTGAAGCTTTCTTT. As protein: CASTGTGLNTEAFF. The full variable domain, with the rest looked up from reference TRBV28 and TRBJ1-1, is DVKVTQSSRYLVKRTGEKVFLECVQDMDHENMFWYRQDPGLGLRLIYFSYDVKMKEKGDIPEGYSVSREKKERFSLILESASTNQTSMYLCASTGTGLNTEAFFGQGTRLTVV.

The gene calls are TRBV11-2 and TRBJ2-2; D unclear. This CDR3 contains 13 residues. V dropped 6 bases and J dropped 4 bases, with 9 bases sitting between them. Per the germline V gene, CDR1 is SGHAT and CDR2 is FQNNGV. The CDR3 loop reads CASRLTFTGELFF. The CDR3 nucleotides are TGTGCCAGCAGACTGACTTTCACCGGGGAGCTGTTTTTT.

The sample holds many counts of this clonotype. The rearrangement links TRBV11-2 to TRBJ1-1, with unresolved D. This CDR3 is 13 amino acids long. The V and J ends lost 1 base and 3 bases respectively, with 6 bases between them. The germline CDR1 and CDR2 sequences are SGHAT and FQNNGV. In DNA form, the CDR3 reads TGTGCCAGCAGCTTAGTTACCTACACTGAAGCTTTCTTT. Protein: CASSLVTYTEAFF.

This clonotype showed up many times. J is TRBJ2-2 and V is TRBV6-5, with D perhaps TRBD1 (5 bases). Germline CDR1 is MNHEY and CDR2 is SVGAGI. CDR3 length equals 13 residues. The V gene lost 6 bases and the J gene lost 6 bases, with 11 bases spanning the gap. CDR3 region: CASSQGVAGELFF. CDR3 DNA: TGTGCCAGCAGCCAAGGGGTGGCCGGGGAGCTGTTTTTT.